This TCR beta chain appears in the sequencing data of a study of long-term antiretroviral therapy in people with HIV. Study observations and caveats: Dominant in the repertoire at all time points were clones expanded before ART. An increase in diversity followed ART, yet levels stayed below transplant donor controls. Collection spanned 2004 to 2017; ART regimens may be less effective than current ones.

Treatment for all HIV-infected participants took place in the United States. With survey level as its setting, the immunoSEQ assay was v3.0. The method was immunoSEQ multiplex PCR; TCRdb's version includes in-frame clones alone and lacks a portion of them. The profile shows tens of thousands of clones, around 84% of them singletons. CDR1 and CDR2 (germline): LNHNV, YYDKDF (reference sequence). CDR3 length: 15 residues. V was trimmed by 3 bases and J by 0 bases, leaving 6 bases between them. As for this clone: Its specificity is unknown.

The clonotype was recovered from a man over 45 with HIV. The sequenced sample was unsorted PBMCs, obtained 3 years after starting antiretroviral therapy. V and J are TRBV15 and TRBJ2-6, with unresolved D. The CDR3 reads CATSSQLSGANVLTF. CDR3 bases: TGTGCCACCAGCAGTCAGCTCTCTGGGGCCAACGTCCTGACTTTC.